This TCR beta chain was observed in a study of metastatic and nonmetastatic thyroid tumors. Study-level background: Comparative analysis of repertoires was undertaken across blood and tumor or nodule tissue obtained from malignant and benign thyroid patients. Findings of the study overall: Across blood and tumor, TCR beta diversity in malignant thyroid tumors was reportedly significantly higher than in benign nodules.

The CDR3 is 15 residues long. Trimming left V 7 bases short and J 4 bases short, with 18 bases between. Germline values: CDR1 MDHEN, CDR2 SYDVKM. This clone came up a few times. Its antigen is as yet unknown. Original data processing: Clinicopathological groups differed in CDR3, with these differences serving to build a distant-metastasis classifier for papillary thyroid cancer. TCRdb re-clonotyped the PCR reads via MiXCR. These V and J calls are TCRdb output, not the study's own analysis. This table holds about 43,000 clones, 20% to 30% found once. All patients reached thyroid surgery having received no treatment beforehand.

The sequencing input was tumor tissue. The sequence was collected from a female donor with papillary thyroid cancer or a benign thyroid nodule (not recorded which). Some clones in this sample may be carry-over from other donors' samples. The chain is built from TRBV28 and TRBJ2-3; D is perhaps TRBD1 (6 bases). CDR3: CASIQTTGISDTQYF. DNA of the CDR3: TGTGCCAGCATCCAAACTACAGGGATATCAGATACGCAGTATTTT.